This T cell receptor beta chain emerged from a study of T-cell memory formation after mild COVID-19. Study-wide background: TCR clusters were mostly confined to one donor each.

There are 13 residues in the CDR3. Losses at the gene ends were 2 bases for V and 7 bases for J; bases not matched to a gene: 2. Germline lookup yields CDR1 MNHEY and CDR2 SMNVEV (reference sequence). Study-wide findings and caveats: Chiefly within CM and EM were the contracting CD4+ clones; CD8+ ones were within EMRA.

TCRdb re-called the 5' RACE reads with MiXCR, one entry per CDR3 protein. Here the sample spans 500,000 to 650,000 distinct CDR3 sequences, 20% to 25% being singletons. Comments on this clonotype: Its specificity is unknown.

This sequence was found in an adult woman who had mild COVID-19 (a few samples of this study predate the infection). Cell type and time point are not known. The specimen sequenced was PBMCs or a T cell subset sorted from them (not recorded which). The chain uses TRBV27 and TRBJ2-1; 7 nucleotides line up with TRBD2. The CDR3 region is CASSLLSGNEQFF. The CDR3 coding sequence is TGTGCCAGCAGTTTACTTAGCGGGAATGAGCAGTTCTTC.